Listed below are T cell receptor beta chains from one sample, sequenced in a study of beta chain features in type 1 diabetes. TCRdb's copy holds only in-frame clones and misses some; the assay was immunoSEQ multiplex PCR. This table holds about 620,000 clones, roughly a sixth found once. The material sequenced was naive CD4+ T cells from blood. The receptors were gathered from a man aged 18-30 years in good health. Each CDR3 is given with its conserved first and last residue. D genes are given only for firm matches. Clone size, where shown, is once, few, many, or a class for clones that have expanded.

v_call	j_call	d_call	clone_size	cdr3_nt	cdr3_aa
TRBV28	TRBJ1-4	TRBD1	-	TGTGCCAGCACCTCGACAGGGCTTAATGAAAAACTGTTTTTT	CASTSTGLNEKLFF
TRBV12-5	TRBJ1-2	-	few	TGTGCTAGTGCCCTTATCGAGGGCGGCGGCTACACCTTC	CASALIEGGGYTF
TRBV5-4	TRBJ2-5	TRBD2	-	TGTGCCAGCAGCAACGGACTAAGCGGGGGGGCCATCCAAGAGACCCAGTACTTC	CASSNGLSGGAIQETQYF
TRBV5-6	TRBJ1-4	-	-	TGTGCCAGCAGCTTGGCCTCAGGGAACCGACTGTTTTTT	CASSLASGNRLFF
TRBV15	TRBJ2-7	-	-	TGTGCCACCAGTCTTCTAGGGGACTACGAGCAGTACTTC	CATSLLGDYEQYF
TRBV28	TRBJ2-7	-	few	TGTGCCAGCGAGCCACAGGGAAAAACCTACGAGCAGTACTTC	CASEPQGKTYEQYF
TRBV28	TRBJ1-2	TRBD1	-	TGTGCCAGCAGACCGACAGGGAACGTCTATGGCTACACCTTC	CASRPTGNVYGYTF
TRBV30	TRBJ2-5	-	-	TGTGCCTGGAGTATCACCAAACAGGGAACCCAGTACTTC	CAWSITKQGTQYF
TRBV7-7	TRBJ2-2	TRBD2	few	TGTGCCAGCAGCTTAAGCGCGGGAGGGCCCGGCACCGGGGAGCTGTTTTTT	CASSLSAGGPGTGELFF
TRBV27	TRBJ2-2	-	-	TGTGCCAGCAGAAACCTAGGGTCTAGAGGGGACACCGGGGAGCTGTTTTTT	CASRNLGSRGDTGELFF
TRBV18	TRBJ2-7	-	-	TGTGCCAGCTCACCGTCCAGGGAAGGCGAGCAGTACTTC	CASSPSREGEQYF
TRBV28	TRBJ2-3	TRBD2	-	TGTGCCAGCAGCTATTCTAGCGGGCTGAACACAGATACGCAGTATTTT	CASSYSSGLNTDTQYF
TRBV21-1	TRBJ2-1	-	-	TGTGCCAGCAGCAAAGAACGGGGGGGACACAATGAGCAGTTCTTC	CASSKERGGHNEQFF
TRBV28	TRBJ1-2	TRBD1	once	TGTGCCAGCAGCCCAGGGGGGCCTAACTATGGCTACACCTTC	CASSPGGPNYGYTF
TRBV5-8	TRBJ2-6	-	-	TGTGCCAGCAGACCCGGGGGAGGTGGGGCCAACGTCCTGACTTTC	CASRPGGGGANVLTF
TRBV15	TRBJ2-3	TRBD1	few	TGTGCCACCAGCTACCAGACAGGGAGAACAGATACGCAGTATTTT	CATSYQTGRTDTQYF
TRBV7-9	TRBJ1-6	-	-	TGTGCCAGCACCTTAAAGGGGTTCTCACCCCTCCACTTT	CASTLKGFSPLHF
TRBV7-9	TRBJ1-6	-	-	TGTGCCAGCAGCTTATACCCCTCACCCCTCCACTTT	CASSLYPSPLHF
TRBV5-1	TRBJ2-7	-	-	TGCGCCAGCAGATTACTTTCCGAAGAGGTCTACGAGCAGTACTTC	CASRLLSEEVYEQYF
TRBV10-3	TRBJ2-7	TRBD1	-	TGTGCCATCAGCGTACCGGGACAGGGAACCTACGAGCAGTACTTC	CAISVPGQGTYEQYF